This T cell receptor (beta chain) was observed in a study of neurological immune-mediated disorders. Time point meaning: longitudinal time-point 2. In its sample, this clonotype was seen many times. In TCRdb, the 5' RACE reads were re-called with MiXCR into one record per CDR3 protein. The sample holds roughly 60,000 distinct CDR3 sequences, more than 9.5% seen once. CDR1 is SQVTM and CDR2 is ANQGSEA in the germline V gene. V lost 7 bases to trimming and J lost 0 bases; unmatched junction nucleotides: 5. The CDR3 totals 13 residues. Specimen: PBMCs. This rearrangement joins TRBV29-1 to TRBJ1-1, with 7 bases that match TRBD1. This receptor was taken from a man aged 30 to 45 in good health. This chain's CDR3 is CSGYRGVNTEAFF. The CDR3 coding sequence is TGCAGCGGCTACAGGGGAGTGAACACTGAAGCTTTCTTT.